Listed here is a single TCR beta chain. These data are taken from a study of shared clonotypes between healthy human individuals. CD45RO negativity and positive selection for CCR7 defined naive CD8 cells, a population that excluded terminally differentiated effector memory CD45RA+ cells. The data were produced by immunoSEQ multiplex PCR, yet TCRdb's version contains in-frame clones alone and is incomplete. The sample records around 2,000,000 clones, about 95% being singletons. Trimming took 5 bases from V and 6 from J; bases not matched to a gene: 10. The CDR3 extends over 14 amino acids. CDR1 and CDR2 from the germline V gene are MDHEN and SYDVKM.

The TCR was taken from a man aged 18-30 years in good health. The specimen was naive CD8+ T cells sorted from blood. The chain uses TRBV28 and TRBJ2-7; 7 bases align to TRBD2. Here the CDR3 DNA reads TGTGCCAGCAGTCCGGTGGGAGGGCTCGGCGAGCAGTACTTC. Translating it yields CASSPVGGLGEQYF. Using reference TRBV28 and TRBJ2-7 for the parts outside the CDR3, the full variable domain is DVKVTQSSRYLVKRTGEKVFLECVQDMDHENMFWYRQDPGLGLRLIYFSYDVKMKEKGDIPEGYSVSREKKERFSLILESASTNQTSMYLCASSPVGGLGEQYFGPGTRLTVT.